This is a list of T cell receptor beta chains from one sample in a study of T cells in Graves' hyperthyroidism and ophthalmopathy. TCRdb re-analysed the multiplex PCR reads in MiXCR, keeping a single row per CDR3 protein. The sample comprises 730,000 or so distinct CDR3 sequences, roughly a sixth of which are singletons, and approximately 16% rests with the top ten. Sequenced material: blood. The receptors come from a woman aged 50 to 60 with Graves' hyperthyroidism that later progressed to Graves' ophthalmopathy. The CDR3 runs from the conserved cysteine through the conserved F or W. Clone sizes are given selectively: once, few, many, or a class where the clone is expanded.

cdr3_aa: CSARDETGMNTEAFF
clone_size: many
v_call: TRBV20-1
j_call: TRBJ1-1

cdr3_aa: CSAIVDTQYF
clone_size: .
v_call: TRBV29-1
j_call: TRBJ2-3

cdr3_aa: CASSEAQIFSYEQYF
clone_size: .
v_call: TRBV2
j_call: TRBJ2-7

cdr3_aa: CASSLTGGNYGYTF
clone_size: many
v_call: TRBV11-1
j_call: TRBJ1-2

cdr3_aa: CSATLMTGDLADTQYF
clone_size: few
v_call: TRBV20-1
j_call: TRBJ2-3

cdr3_aa: CASSRGRGSYNEQFF
clone_size: many
v_call: TRBV11-3
j_call: TRBJ2-1

cdr3_aa: CSANDQGKLAFF
clone_size: many
v_call: TRBV20-1
j_call: TRBJ1-1

cdr3_aa: CASSLDPIKAATHADEQFF
clone_size: .
v_call: TRBV5-6
j_call: TRBJ2-1

cdr3_aa: CAGKRAAGNTIYF
clone_size: many
v_call: TRBV30
j_call: TRBJ1-3

cdr3_aa: CASSQAWDTDTQYF
clone_size: .
v_call: TRBV14
j_call: TRBJ2-3

cdr3_aa: CASSVVGTLNGELFF
clone_size: .
v_call: TRBV9
j_call: TRBJ2-2

cdr3_aa: CASSMDASWPQHF
clone_size: few
v_call: TRBV6-7
j_call: TRBJ1-5

cdr3_aa: CAWSWGQNYGYTF
clone_size: many
v_call: TRBV30
j_call: TRBJ1-2

cdr3_aa: CASSSGTAVALTQYF
clone_size: once
v_call: TRBV7-9
j_call: TRBJ2-5

cdr3_aa: CASSPRTVSGANVLTF
clone_size: few
v_call: TRBV7-3
j_call: TRBJ2-6

cdr3_aa: CASSASAETQYF
clone_size: many
v_call: TRBV6-1
j_call: TRBJ2-5

cdr3_aa: CASSLSQGANQPQHF
clone_size: few
v_call: TRBV27
j_call: TRBJ1-5

cdr3_aa: CASSYSTGGAEAFF
clone_size: many
v_call: TRBV6-6
j_call: TRBJ1-1

cdr3_aa: CASRDRGRGEQYF
clone_size: many
v_call: TRBV2
j_call: TRBJ2-7

cdr3_aa: CASSPYQANTGELFF
clone_size: .
v_call: TRBV12-3/TRBV12-4
j_call: TRBJ2-2

cdr3_aa: CASSLVGTEQFF
clone_size: many
v_call: TRBV5-1
j_call: TRBJ2-1

cdr3_aa: CASRAGEFYEQYF
clone_size: few
v_call: TRBV19
j_call: TRBJ2-7

cdr3_aa: CATSDLPLGGPGTEAFF
clone_size: few
v_call: TRBV24-1
j_call: TRBJ1-1

cdr3_aa: CASEPGRNTEAFF
clone_size: few
v_call: TRBV6-1
j_call: TRBJ1-1

cdr3_aa: CASSPEGSSSTDTQYF
clone_size: many
v_call: TRBV7-3
j_call: TRBJ2-3

cdr3_aa: CASSYLPSGGVYGELFF
clone_size: many
v_call: TRBV6-6
j_call: TRBJ2-2

cdr3_aa: CASSLYVSNYGYTF
clone_size: .
v_call: TRBV12-3/TRBV12-4
j_call: TRBJ1-2